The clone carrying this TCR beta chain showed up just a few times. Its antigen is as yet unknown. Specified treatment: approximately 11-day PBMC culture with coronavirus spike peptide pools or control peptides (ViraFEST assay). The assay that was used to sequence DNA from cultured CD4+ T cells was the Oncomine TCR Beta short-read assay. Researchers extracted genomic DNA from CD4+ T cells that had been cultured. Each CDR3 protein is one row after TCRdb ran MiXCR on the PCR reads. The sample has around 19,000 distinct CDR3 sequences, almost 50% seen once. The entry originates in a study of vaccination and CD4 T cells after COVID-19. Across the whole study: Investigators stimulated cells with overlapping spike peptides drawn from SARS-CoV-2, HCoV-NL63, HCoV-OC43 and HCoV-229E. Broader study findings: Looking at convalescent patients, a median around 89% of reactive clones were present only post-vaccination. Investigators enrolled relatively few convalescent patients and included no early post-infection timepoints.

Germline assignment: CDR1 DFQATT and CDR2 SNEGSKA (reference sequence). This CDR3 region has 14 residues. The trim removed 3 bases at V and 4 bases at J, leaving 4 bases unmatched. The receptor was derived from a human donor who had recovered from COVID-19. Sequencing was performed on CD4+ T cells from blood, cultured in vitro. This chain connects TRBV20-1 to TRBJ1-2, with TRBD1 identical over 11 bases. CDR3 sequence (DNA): TGCAGTGCTAGTGGGGACAGGGGGACCTATGGCTACACCTTC. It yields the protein CSASGDRGTYGYTF.